These 27 T cell receptor beta chains were all obtained from the same sample, sequenced in a study of cytomegalovirus exposure and HLA in healthy donors. Researchers ran the PCR with 60 Vbeta and 13 Jbeta primers. Produced via immunoSEQ multiplex PCR; TCRdb's table is partial and in-frame only. Here the sample spans 150,000 to 250,000 clones, 65% to 90% being singletons. Material for sequencing was PBMCs. The receptors were gathered from a woman between 45 and 65 years old in good health and CMV-seronegative.

This sequence joins TRBV7-2 and TRBJ2-5; weak D call: TRBD2 (6 bases). V dropped 3 bases and J dropped 4 bases, with 21 bases sitting between them. The CDR3 length is 17 residues. The germline CDR1 and CDR2 sequences are SGHTA and FQGNSA. The CDR3 bases are TGTGCCAGCAGCTTGGGACTCCTAGCGTCAAGGGGAGAGACCCAGTACTTC. The encoded protein is CASSLGLLASRGETQYF.

This CDR3 is CASSSLEYF. CDR3 DNA: TGTGCCAGCAGTTCCTTAGAGTACTTC. The chain uses TRBV6-5 and TRBJ2-7; D remains ambiguous. CDR1 is MNHEY, CDR2 SVGAGI, per germline. The CDR3 is 9 amino acids. V lost 4 bases to trimming and J lost 11 bases, with 6 bases between them.

The table lists this clone with a few counts. The chain is built from TRBV7-2 and TRBJ2-7, with 8 bases matching TRBD1. This CDR3 comprises 15 residues. The trim removed 5 bases at V and 3 bases at J, leaving 9 bases unmatched. The germline CDR1 and CDR2 sequences are SGHTA and FQGNSA. Here the CDR3 DNA reads TGTGCCAGCAGCCCCAGGACAGGGTATTACTACGAGCAGTACTTC. Residues: CASSPRTGYYYEQYF.

For the CDR3, the DNA is TGTGCCAGTACAGGGAATCGGGGCGAGCAGTACTTC. It specifies CASTGNRGEQYF. The rearrangement links TRBV2 to TRBJ2-7; D might be TRBD1 (6 bases). V shed 9 bases and J shed 6 bases, with 15 bases lying between them. This CDR3 comprises 12 residues. The germline V gene encodes CDR1 SNHLY and CDR2 FYNNEI.

This clone came up once. The V gene is TRBV11-2, the J gene TRBJ1-2; 7 bases map to TRBD1. The CDR3 has 13 amino acids. Germline CDR1 SGHAT, CDR2 FQNNGV. V trimming: 1 base; J trimming: 8 bases; junction bases outside the gene matches: 4. The CDR3 DNA is TGTGCCAGCAGCTTAGTAAACAGGGGAGGCTACACCTTC. It yields the protein CASSLVNRGGYTF.

The V call is TRBV6-5, the J call TRBJ2-7; 8 bases are shared with TRBD1. There are 13 residues in the CDR3. From germline, CDR1 is MNHEY and CDR2 SVGAGI. With 4 bases clipped from V and 6 bases from J, the junction kept 5 bases outside the gene matches. The CDR3 loop reads CASSSGQGPEQYF. Written as DNA, the CDR3 is TGTGCCAGCAGTTCCGGACAGGGCCCCGAGCAGTACTTC.

This chain links TRBV6-5 with TRBJ1-4; D remains unclear. CDR1 is MNHEY, CDR2 SVGAGI, per germline. Trimming cost V 5 bases and J 7 bases, with 11 bases left between them. The CDR3 runs to 13 residues. This CDR3 reads CASSETVREKLFF. The CDR3 DNA reads as TGTGCCAGCAGTGAAACGGTTCGTGAAAAACTGTTTTTT.

The genes are TRBV30 and TRBJ2-1; 11 nucleotides line up with TRBD2. Germline V gene lookup returns CDR1 GTSNPN and CDR2 SVGIG (reference sequence). This CDR3 has 16 residues. V dropped 6 bases and J dropped 6; count of bases not matched to a gene: 13. The CDR3 is CACLSGRAGRFNEQFF. The CDR3 DNA follows: TGTGCCTGTCTTAGCGGGAGGGCCGGACGATTCAATGAGCAGTTCTTC. The full variable domain, in which reference TRBV30 and TRBJ2-1 provide the parts outside the CDR3, is SQTIHQWPATLVQPVGSPLSLECTVEGTSNPNLYWYRQAAGRGLQLLFYSVGIGQISSEVPQNLSASRPQDRQFILSSKKLLLSDSGFYLCACLSGRAGRFNEQFFGPGTRLTVL.

The V gene is TRBV28, the J gene TRBJ2-7; 10 nucleotides align to TRBD2. Germline CDR1 is MDHEN and CDR2 is SYDVKM. The CDR3 spans 15 residues. V trimming: 7 bases; J trimming: 2 bases; junction bases outside the gene matches: 8. CDR3 nucleotides: TGTGCCAGCAAGACCCCCGGACTAGCGGCCTACGAGCAGTACTTC. Translating gives CASKTPGLAAYEQYF.

The chain carries TRBV6-1 and TRBJ1-4, with 7 bases that match TRBD1. The CDR3 length is 12 residues. The junction had 4 bases not matched to a gene; V was cut back by 8 bases and J by 7 bases. Germline V gene sequence: CDR1 MNHNS, CDR2 SASEGT. The CDR3 nucleotides are TGTGCCAGCCAACAGGGGATTGAAAAACTGTTTTTT. The encoded protein is CASQQGIEKLFF.

The rearrangement links TRBV5-5 to TRBJ1-2; D not certain. Germline CDR1 SGHKS, CDR2 YYEKEE (reference sequence). Deletions cut 0 bases from V and 4 bases from J, with 4 bases between. The length of the CDR3 is 12 residues. The CDR3 spells CASSLEAYGYTF. For the CDR3, the DNA is TGTGCCAGCAGCTTGGAAGCCTATGGCTACACCTTC.

The chain links TRBV23-1 to TRBJ2-2, with 9 bases that match TRBD2. TRBV23-1 has ORF status, its function being uncertain. The CDR3 runs 17 residues. Losses at the gene ends were 0 bases for V and 2 bases for J; bases not matched to a gene: 4. The CDR3 here is CASSQSASGKNTGELFF. DNA for the CDR3: TGCGCCAGCAGTCAATCGGCTAGCGGGAAAAACACCGGGGAGCTGTTTTTT.

The rearrangement uses TRBV9 and TRBJ2-3, with D tentatively TRBD1 (6 bases). Germline CDR1 and CDR2: SGDLS and YYNGEE. V was shortened by 3 bases and J by 6 bases, with 11 bases between the two germline ends. The CDR3 sequence is 13 residues long. CDR3 sequence (DNA): TGTGCCAGCAGCGGCGGACAGCCCGATACGCAGTATTTT. Its protein is CASSGGQPDTQYF.

V gene TRBV6-5 combines with J gene TRBJ1-2, with 8 bases that match TRBD1. Germline CDR1 MNHEY, CDR2 SVGAGI. With 4 bases clipped from V and 9 bases from J, the junction kept 13 bases outside the gene matches. This CDR3 spans 15 amino acids. The CDR3 nucleotides read TGTGCCAGCAGTTCCAGGACAGGGAGGATATATAGCTACACCTTC. Protein: CASSSRTGRIYSYTF.

This clone was counted between two and nine times. This chain connects TRBV6-1 to TRBJ2-1; weak D call: TRBD2 (6 bases). The V end was cut by 5 bases, the J end by 8 bases, with 19 bases between. The CDR3 is 15 amino acids. Germline CDR1 is MNHNS and CDR2 is SASEGT. CDR3 bases: TGTGCCAGCAGTCGGGACTCCCGAAATGGGGATGAGCAGTTCTTC. Translated, it gives CASSRDSRNGDEQFF.

The chain joins TRBV5-1 to TRBJ1-1, with D maybe TRBD1 (6 bases). V shed 6 bases and J shed 1 base, with 13 bases lying between them. Germline values: CDR1 SGHRS, CDR2 YFSETQ. This CDR3 spans 14 amino acids. The CDR3 spells CASTRTVGNTEAFF. CDR3 coding DNA: TGCGCCAGCACCCGGACAGTGGGGAACACTGAAGCTTTCTTT.

The sample holds a few counts of this clone. The chain couples TRBV19 to TRBJ2-2; maybe TRBD2 (6 bases). The length of the CDR3 is 14 residues. V was trimmed by 3 bases and J by 5 bases, leaving 10 bases between them. Germline CDR1 and CDR2: LNHDA and SQIVND (reference sequence). The CDR3 DNA follows: TGTGCCAGTAGTATTTATGGGGGGACCGGGGAGCTGTTTTTT. Protein: CASSIYGGTGELFF.

This clone was picked up a small number of times. The rearrangement joins TRBV5-4 to TRBJ1-1, with TRBD1 identical over 8 bases. V gave up 0 bases and J gave up 0 bases; unmatched junction bases: 1. Germline CDR1 SGHNT, CDR2 YYREEE (reference sequence). The CDR3 totals 15 residues. CDR3 in DNA: TGTGCCAGCAGCTTGGAGGGACAGGTGAACACTGAAGCTTTCTTT. Translated, it gives CASSLEGQVNTEAFF.

The rearrangement links TRBV5-1 to TRBJ2-1, with 9 bases matching TRBD1. From germline, CDR1 is SGHRS and CDR2 YFSETQ. This CDR3 is 15 amino acids long. The J segment lost 5 bases and the V segment lost 3 bases, leaving 6 bases of the junction unmatched. CDR3 nucleotides: TGCGCCAGCAGCTGGGGACAGGGCACAAACAATGAGCAGTTCTTC. Amino acid sequence: CASSWGQGTNNEQFF.

V gene TRBV6-6 combines with J gene TRBJ2-7; TRBD1 is a possible D gene (6 bases). The CDR3 runs 13 residues. V lost 2 bases and J lost 3, with 8 bases in between. Germline CDR1 reads MNHNY; CDR2 reads SVGAGI (reference sequence). The CDR3 loop is CASSYGRGYEQYF. In DNA, the CDR3 is TGTGCCAGCAGTTACGGCAGGGGCTACGAGCAGTACTTC.

J is TRBJ2-3 and V is TRBV5-1; 9 bases match TRBD2. Trimming removed 0 bases from V and 3 bases from J; junction bases left unmatched: 8. The CDR3 is 17 amino acids. The germline gives CDR1 SGHRS, CDR2 YFSETQ. The CDR3 DNA sequence: TGCGCCAGCAGCTTGGCCTTTAGCGGGAGCAGTACAGATACGCAGTATTTT. It codes for CASSLAFSGSSTDTQYF.

V usage is TRBV10-3 and J usage is TRBJ1-1; D gene ambiguous. CDR1 is ENHRY, CDR2 SYGVKD, per germline. The CDR3 is 13 amino acids. V was trimmed by 6 bases and J by 0 bases, leaving 8 bases between them. Here the CDR3 reads CAISPELNTEAFF. In DNA form, the CDR3 reads TGTGCCATCAGCCCGGAGTTGAACACTGAAGCTTTCTTT.

This clone was picked up a small number of times. The genes are TRBV4-3 and TRBJ1-4; D is unresolved. V lost 1 base and J 7 bases, leaving 16 bases between the germline ends. Germline lookup yields CDR1 LGHNA and CDR2 YSLEER. This CDR3 spans 16 amino acids. The CDR3 DNA sequence: TGCGCCAGCAGCCAAGGGGCGGGTGGGATCGGTGAAAAACTGTTTTTT. Protein sequence: CASSQGAGGIGEKLFF.

The table lists this clone with a count of one. V is TRBV19 and J is TRBJ2-1, with D possibly being TRBD2 (6 bases). In germline, CDR1 is LNHDA, CDR2 SQIVND (reference sequence). V lost 5 bases, J lost 4 bases, and 24 bases lay in between. The CDR3 spans 18 residues. The CDR3 here is CASSDRGRGSGFYNEQFF. CDR3 coding DNA: TGTGCCAGTAGTGACAGAGGGCGGGGTAGCGGTTTTTACAATGAGCAGTTCTTC.

The chain couples TRBV16 to TRBJ2-7, with TRBD2 matching over 12 bases. The CDR3 spans 15 residues. Germline lookup yields CDR1 KGHSY and CDR2 FQNENV. The V segment lost 4 bases and the J segment 7 bases; nucleotides outside the gene matches: 8. CDR3 sequence (DNA): TGTGCCAGCAGCCGCCAACTAGCGGGAGGCGTGGAGCAGTACTTC. Translation gives CASSRQLAGGVEQYF.

The J gene is TRBJ1-2, the V gene TRBV28; 10 nucleotides line up with TRBD1. V was clipped by 2 bases and J by 5 bases; unmatched bases: 2. The CDR3 runs to 14 residues. Germline values: CDR1 MDHEN, CDR2 SYDVKM. The CDR3 DNA reads as TGTGCCAGCAGTTTAGACAGGGGGCCTTATGGCTACACCTTC. Its translation is CASSLDRGPYGYTF.

V is TRBV28 and J is TRBJ1-5; D might be TRBD1 (5 bases). The CDR3 is made up of 18 amino acids. With 4 bases removed from V and 0 bases from J, the gap between germline ends came to 19 bases. Germline lookup yields CDR1 MDHEN and CDR2 SYDVKM. This chain's CDR3 is CASSSFNLQGYSNQPQHF. The CDR3 region has the DNA TGTGCCAGCAGTTCATTCAATCTTCAGGGTTATAGCAATCAGCCCCAGCATTTT.